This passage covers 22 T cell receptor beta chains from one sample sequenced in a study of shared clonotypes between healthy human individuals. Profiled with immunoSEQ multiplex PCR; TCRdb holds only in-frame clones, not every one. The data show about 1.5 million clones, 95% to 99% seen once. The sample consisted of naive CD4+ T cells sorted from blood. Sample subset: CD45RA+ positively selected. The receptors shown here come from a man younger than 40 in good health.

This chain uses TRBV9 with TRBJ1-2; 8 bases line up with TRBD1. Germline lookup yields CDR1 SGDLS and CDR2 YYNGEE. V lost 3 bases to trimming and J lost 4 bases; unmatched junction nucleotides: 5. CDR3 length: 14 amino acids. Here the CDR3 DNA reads TGTGCCAGCAGCGGGCCGACAGGGGTCTATGGCTACACCTTC. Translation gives CASSGPTGVYGYTF.

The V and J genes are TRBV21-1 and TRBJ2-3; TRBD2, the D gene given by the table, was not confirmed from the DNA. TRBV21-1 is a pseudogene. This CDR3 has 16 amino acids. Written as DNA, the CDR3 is TGTGCCAGCAGCAAATTAGCGGAAGACGGCACAGATACGCAGTATTTT. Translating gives CASSKLAEDGTDTQYF.

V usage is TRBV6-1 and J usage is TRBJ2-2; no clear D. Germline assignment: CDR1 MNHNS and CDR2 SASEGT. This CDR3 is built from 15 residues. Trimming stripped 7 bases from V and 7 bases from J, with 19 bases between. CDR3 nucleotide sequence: TGTGCCAGCATACCGTCGCTGGCTTGGGGCGGGGAGCTGTTTTTT. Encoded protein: CASIPSLAWGGELFF.

The DNA of the CDR3 is TGCGCCAGCAGCCAAGAGAATGGCGGGATAGGCACAGATACGCAGTATTTT. Translating it yields CASSQENGGIGTDTQYF. The genes are TRBV4-3 and TRBJ2-3; the D gene is possibly TRBD2 (6 bases). In germline, CDR1 is LGHNA, CDR2 YSLEER. V was cut by 0 bases and J by 1 base, with 14 bases left in between. The CDR3 spans 17 residues.

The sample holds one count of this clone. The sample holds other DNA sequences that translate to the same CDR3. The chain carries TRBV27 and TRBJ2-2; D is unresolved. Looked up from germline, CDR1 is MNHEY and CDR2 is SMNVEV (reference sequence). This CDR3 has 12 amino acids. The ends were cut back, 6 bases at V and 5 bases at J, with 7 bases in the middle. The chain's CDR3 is CASSPYTGELFF. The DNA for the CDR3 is TGTGCCAGCAGCCCCTATACCGGGGAGCTGTTTTTT.

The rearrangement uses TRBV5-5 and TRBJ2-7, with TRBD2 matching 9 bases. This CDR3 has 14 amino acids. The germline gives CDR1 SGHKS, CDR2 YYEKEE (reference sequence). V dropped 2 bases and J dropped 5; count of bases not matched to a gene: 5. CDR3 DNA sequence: TGTGCCAGCAGCTTTAGCGGGAGAGGGGACGAGCAGTACTTC. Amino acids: CASSFSGRGDEQYF. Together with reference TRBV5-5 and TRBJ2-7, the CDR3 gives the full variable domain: DAGVTQSPTHLIKTRGQQVTLRCSPISGHKSVSWYQQVLGQGPQFIFQYYEKEERGRGNFPDRFSARQFPNYSSELNVNALLLGDSALYLCASSFSGRGDEQYFGPGTRLTVT.

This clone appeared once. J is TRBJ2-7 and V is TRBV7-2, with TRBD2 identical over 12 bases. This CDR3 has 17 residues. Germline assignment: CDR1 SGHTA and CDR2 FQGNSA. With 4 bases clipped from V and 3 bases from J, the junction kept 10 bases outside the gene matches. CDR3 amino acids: CASSSEGTSGLDYEQYF. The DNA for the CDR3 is TGTGCCAGCAGCTCCGAAGGGACTAGCGGGCTCGACTACGAGCAGTACTTC.

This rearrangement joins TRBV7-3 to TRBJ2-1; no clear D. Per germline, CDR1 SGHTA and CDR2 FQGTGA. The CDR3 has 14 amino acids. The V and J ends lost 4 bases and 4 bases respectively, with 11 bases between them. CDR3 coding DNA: TGTGCCAGCAGCTCTTCATCGGGTTACAATGAGCAGTTCTTC. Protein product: CASSSSSGYNEQFF. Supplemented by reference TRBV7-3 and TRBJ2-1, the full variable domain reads GAGVSQTPSNKVTEKGKYVELRCDPISGHTALYWYRQSLGQGPEFLIYFQGTGAADDSGLPNDRFFAVRPEGSVSTLKIQRTERGDSAVYLCASSSSSGYNEQFFGPGTRLTVL.

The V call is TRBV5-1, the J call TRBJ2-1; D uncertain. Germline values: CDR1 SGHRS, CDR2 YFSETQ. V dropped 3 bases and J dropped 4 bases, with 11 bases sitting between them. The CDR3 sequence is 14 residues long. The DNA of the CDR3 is TGCGCCAGCAGCTCCCCTTTAGTTTACAATGAGCAGTTCTTC. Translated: CASSSPLVYNEQFF.

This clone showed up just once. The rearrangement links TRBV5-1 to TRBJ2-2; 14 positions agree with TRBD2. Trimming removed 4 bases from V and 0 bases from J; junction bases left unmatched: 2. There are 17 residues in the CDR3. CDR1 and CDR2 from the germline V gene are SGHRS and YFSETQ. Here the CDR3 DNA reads TGCGCCAGCAGCCGGGGACTAGCGGGGGCGAACACCGGGGAGCTGTTTTTT. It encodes CASSRGLAGANTGELFF.

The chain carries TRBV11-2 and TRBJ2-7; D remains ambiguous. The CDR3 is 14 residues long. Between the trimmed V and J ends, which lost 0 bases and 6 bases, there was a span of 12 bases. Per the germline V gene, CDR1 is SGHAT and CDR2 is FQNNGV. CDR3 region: CASSLDRNLGEQYF. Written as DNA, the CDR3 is TGTGCCAGCAGCTTAGACCGGAACCTGGGCGAGCAGTACTTC. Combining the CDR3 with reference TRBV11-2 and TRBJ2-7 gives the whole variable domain EAGVAQSPRYKIIEKRQSVAFWCNPISGHATLYWYQQILGQGPKLLIQFQNNGVVDDSQLPKDRFSAERLKGVDSTLKIQPAKLEDSAVYLCASSLDRNLGEQYFGPGTRLTVT.

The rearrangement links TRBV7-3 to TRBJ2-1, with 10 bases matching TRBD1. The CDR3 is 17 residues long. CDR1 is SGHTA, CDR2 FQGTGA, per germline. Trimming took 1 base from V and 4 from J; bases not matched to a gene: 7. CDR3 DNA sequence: TGTGCCAGCAGCTTAAGATCCGTGGGACAGGGGTACAATGAGCAGTTCTTC. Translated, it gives CASSLRSVGQGYNEQFF.

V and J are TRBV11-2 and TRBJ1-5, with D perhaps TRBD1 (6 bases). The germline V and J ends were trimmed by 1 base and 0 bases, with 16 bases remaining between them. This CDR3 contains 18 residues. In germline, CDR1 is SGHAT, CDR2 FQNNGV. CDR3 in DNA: TGTGCCAGCAGCTTAGGGTCCCCGGGACACCTTAGCAATCAGCCCCAGCATTTT. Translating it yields CASSLGSPGHLSNQPQHF.

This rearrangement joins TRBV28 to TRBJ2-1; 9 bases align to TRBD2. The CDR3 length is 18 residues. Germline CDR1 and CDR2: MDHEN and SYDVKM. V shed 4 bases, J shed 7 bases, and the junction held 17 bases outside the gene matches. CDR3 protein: CASSSLEAGGPGGNEQFF. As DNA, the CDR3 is TGTGCCAGCAGTTCCCTTGAGGCGGGAGGGCCTGGTGGGAATGAGCAGTTCTTC.

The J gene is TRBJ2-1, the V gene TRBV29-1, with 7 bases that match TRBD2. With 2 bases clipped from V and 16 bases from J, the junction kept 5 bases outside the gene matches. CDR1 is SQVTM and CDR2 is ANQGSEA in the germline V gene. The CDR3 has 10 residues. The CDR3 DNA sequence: TGCAGCGTTGAACGCGGGAGTGACTTCTTC. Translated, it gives CSVERGSDFF.

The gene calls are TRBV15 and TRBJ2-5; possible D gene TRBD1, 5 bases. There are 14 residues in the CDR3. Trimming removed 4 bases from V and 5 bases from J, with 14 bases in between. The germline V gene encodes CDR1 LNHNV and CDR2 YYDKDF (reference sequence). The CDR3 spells CATSNPQGVETQYF. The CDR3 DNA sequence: TGTGCCACCAGCAACCCGCAGGGCGTTGAGACCCAGTACTTC. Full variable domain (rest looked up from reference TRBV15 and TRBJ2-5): DAMVIQNPRYQVTQFGKPVTLSCSQTLNHNVMYWYQQKSSQAPKLLFHYYDKDFNNEADTPDNFQSRRPNTSFCFLDIRSPGLGDTAMYLCATSNPQGVETQYFGPGTRLLVL.

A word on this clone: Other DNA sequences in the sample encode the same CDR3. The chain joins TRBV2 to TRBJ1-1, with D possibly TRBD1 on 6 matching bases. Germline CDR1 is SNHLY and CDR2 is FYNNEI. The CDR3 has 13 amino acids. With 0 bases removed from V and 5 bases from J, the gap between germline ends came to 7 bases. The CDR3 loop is CASSEAGGTEAFF. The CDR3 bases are TGTGCCAGCAGTGAAGCAGGGGGGACTGAAGCTTTCTTT.

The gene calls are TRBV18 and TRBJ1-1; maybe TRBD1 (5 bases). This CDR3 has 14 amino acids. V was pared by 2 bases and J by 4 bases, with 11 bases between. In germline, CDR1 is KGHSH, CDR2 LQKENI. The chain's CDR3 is CASSPGTVRTEAFF. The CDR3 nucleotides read TGTGCCAGCTCACCAGGGACGGTTCGCACTGAAGCTTTCTTT.

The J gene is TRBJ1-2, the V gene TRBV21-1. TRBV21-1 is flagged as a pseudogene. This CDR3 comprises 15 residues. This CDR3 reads CASSRRLGPFYGYTF. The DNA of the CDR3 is TGTGCCAGCAGCCGGCGACTAGGGCCTTTTTATGGCTACACCTTC.

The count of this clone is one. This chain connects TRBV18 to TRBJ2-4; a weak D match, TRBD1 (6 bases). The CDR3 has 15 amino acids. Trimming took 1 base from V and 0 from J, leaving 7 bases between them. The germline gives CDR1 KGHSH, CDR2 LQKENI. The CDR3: CASSPQGVAKNIQYF. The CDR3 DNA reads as TGTGCCAGCTCACCACAGGGGGTAGCCAAAAACATTCAGTACTTC.

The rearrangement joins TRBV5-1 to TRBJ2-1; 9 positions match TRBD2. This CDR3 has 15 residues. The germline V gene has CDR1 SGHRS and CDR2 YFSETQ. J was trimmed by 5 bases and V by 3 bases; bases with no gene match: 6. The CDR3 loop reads CASSWGSGRNNEQFF. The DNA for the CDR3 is TGCGCCAGCAGCTGGGGTAGCGGGAGAAACAATGAGCAGTTCTTC.

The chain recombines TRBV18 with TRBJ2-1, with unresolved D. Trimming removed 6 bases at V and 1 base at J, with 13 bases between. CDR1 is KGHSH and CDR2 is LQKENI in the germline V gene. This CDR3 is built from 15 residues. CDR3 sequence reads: CASSPSPESYNEQFF. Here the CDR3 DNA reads TGTGCCAGCTCGCCTTCTCCGGAGTCCTACAATGAGCAGTTCTTC.